The T cell receptor beta chain under discussion was sequenced for a study of blood T cell repertoires in COVID-19. Study at large: Samples representing acute and convalescent COVID-19 were sourced from the United States, Italy and Spain.

Trimming cost V 0 bases and J 0 bases, with 9 bases left between them. The germline V gene encodes CDR1 MRHNA and CDR2 SNTAGT. The CDR3 extends over 16 amino acids. Authors' data handling: For nucleated cells, counts were estimated from reference gene primer amplification. Sequencing was performed with immunoSEQ multiplex PCR; in TCRdb, only in-frame clones are kept and a portion is missing. V, J and clone size are those of that table, while D and trimming were read from the DNA. The sample lists 300,000 to 450,000 clones, roughly nine tenths occurring once. The chain uses TRBV6-4 and TRBJ2-1, with D possibly matching TRBD2 (5 bases). The origin of this receptor is a man aged 18 to 29 who had recovered from COVID-19. The sequenced material came from PBMCs or T cells enriched from blood (not recorded which). The DNA of the CDR3 is TGTGCCAGCAGTGACTCGGGAGCTAGCTCCTACAATGAGCAGTTCTTC. Translation gives CASSDSGASSYNEQFF.